Presented here are 21 T cell receptor beta chains from one specimen sequenced in a study of T cells in Graves' hyperthyroidism and ophthalmopathy. Amplified regions were TCR beta CDR3 sequences from RNA transcripts. HTBI primers were employed in a first-round RT-PCR of the TCR CDR3. TCRdb re-derived calls from the multiplex PCR reads in MiXCR, one entry per CDR3 protein. Of 540,000 or so distinct CDR3 sequences listed, roughly 46% were seen once; the top ten hold around 20%. The sequenced sample consisted of peripheral blood or thyroid tissue (not recorded which). The receptors originated from an adult woman with Graves' disease, either hyperthyroidism or ophthalmopathy (not recorded which).

This chain's CDR3 is CASSLGRDSSYQPQHF. The CDR3 DNA reads TGTGCCAGCAGCTTAGGTCGGGACAGTTCTTATCAGCCCCAGCATTTT. The chain carries TRBV7-6 and TRBJ1-5; 7 bases line up with TRBD1. Looked up from germline, CDR1 is SGHVS and CDR2 is FNYEAQ. J gave up 5 bases and V 1 base, and 8 bases lay outside the gene matches. The CDR3 totals 16 residues.

This clonotype came up many times. V is TRBV15 and J is TRBJ1-5; D is unclear. CDR1 LNHNV and CDR2 YYDKDF come from the germline V gene (reference sequence). Trimming took off 0 bases at V and 5 bases at J, with 2 bases between the two ends. CDR3 length: 12 residues. CDR3 residues: CATSREDQPQHF. CDR3 bases: TGTGCCACCAGCAGAGAAGATCAGCCCCAGCATTTT.

This clonotype appeared many times. The chain combines TRBV2 with TRBJ2-7; D is uncertain. The CDR3 sequence is 11 residues long. Trimming left V 4 bases short and J 9 bases short, with 10 bases between. The germline V gene encodes CDR1 SNHLY and CDR2 FYNNEI. CDR3 in DNA: TGTGCCAGCAGTGTCTGGTTGAGGCAGTACTTC. It codes for CASSVWLRQYF.

The chain recombines TRBV7-9 with TRBJ1-1; perhaps TRBD1 as D (5 bases). This CDR3 has 15 residues. Trimming took off 2 bases at V and 0 bases at J, with 10 bases between the two ends. Germline V gene data show CDR1 as SEHNR and CDR2 as FQNEAQ (reference sequence). CDR3 coding DNA: TGTGCCAGCAGCTTACAGCGACAGATGAACACTGAAGCTTTCTTT. It specifies CASSLQRQMNTEAFF.

This clonotype was detected many times. The chain is built from TRBV19 and TRBJ1-5; D possibly corresponds to TRBD1 (6 bases). The length of the CDR3 is 13 residues. V lost 7 bases to trimming and J lost 9 bases, with 16 bases between them. Germline V gives CDR1 LNHDA, CDR2 SQIVND (reference sequence). The CDR3 region is CASNTGTGAPQHF. CDR3 nucleotide sequence: TGTGCCAGTAATACAGGGACCGGGGCGCCCCAGCATTTT.

At least ten counts were recorded for this clonotype. This chain uses TRBV24-1 with TRBJ2-7; 9 nucleotides match TRBD1. CDR3 length: 14 residues. V was clipped by 4 bases and J by 2 bases; unmatched bases: 2. Looked up from germline, CDR1 is KGHDR and CDR2 is SFDVKD. CDR3 sequence (DNA): TGTGCCACCAGTGAAGGACAGGGGCCCTACGAGCAGTACTTC. It is translated as CATSEGQGPYEQYF.

This clonotype was recorded many times. The rearrangement joins TRBV7-2 to TRBJ2-5; 10 nucleotides agree with TRBD1. The V segment lost 8 bases and the J segment 5 bases; nucleotides outside the gene matches: 11. The germline V gene encodes CDR1 SGHTA and CDR2 FQGNSA. The length of the CDR3 is 15 residues. The CDR3 sequence is CASYGGTGVGETQYF. CDR3 bases: TGTGCCAGCTACGGGGGGACAGGGGTAGGGGAGACCCAGTACTTC.

Many counts were recorded for this clonotype. The rearrangement joins TRBV5-4 to TRBJ1-3, with 8 bases matching TRBD1. J lost 2 bases, V lost 3 bases, and 4 bases had no gene match. This CDR3 has 15 amino acids. CDR1 and CDR2 (germline): SGHNT, YYREEE (reference sequence). In DNA form, the CDR3 reads TGTGCCAGCAGCTCAGGGGGCCTTGCTGGAAACACCATATATTTT. Protein: CASSSGGLAGNTIYF.

A single count supports this clonotype. The rearrangement links TRBV7-2 to TRBJ1-2; tentative D call: TRBD1 (6 bases). V was shortened by 0 bases and J by 7 bases, with 21 bases between the two germline ends. This CDR3 region has 17 residues. Germline lookup yields CDR1 SGHTA and CDR2 FQGNSA. As DNA, the CDR3 is TGTGCCAGCAGCTTAGCCTTGGGACTGGGACAACTTAGTGGCTACACCTTC. Its protein product is CASSLALGLGQLSGYTF. Full variable domain (missing parts from reference TRBV7-2 and TRBJ1-2): GAGVSQSPSNKVTEKGKDVELRCDPISGHTALYWYRQSLGQGLEFLIYFQGNSAPDKSGLPSDRFSAERTGGSVSTLTIQRTQQEDSAVYLCASSLALGLGQLSGYTFGSGTRLTVV.

This clonotype was observed a single time. This chain uses TRBV30 with TRBJ1-1, with D unresolved. CDR1 is GTSNPN, CDR2 SVGIG, per germline (reference sequence). V was shortened by 3 bases and J by 6 bases, with 5 bases between the two germline ends. CDR3 length: 10 residues. CDR3 DNA sequence: TGTGCCTGGAGGGCCCCTGAAGCTTTCTTT. This sequence encodes CAWRAPEAFF.

V usage is TRBV5-1 and J usage is TRBJ2-6; 12 bases map to TRBD1. The CDR3 loop spans 18 amino acids. Germline V gene sequence: CDR1 SGHRS, CDR2 YFSETQ. Trimming removed 0 bases from V and 2 bases from J; junction bases left unmatched: 3. In DNA form, the CDR3 reads TGCGCCAGCAGCTTGGTTGGGACAGGGGGCACTGGGGCCAACGTCCTGACTTTC. Amino acids: CASSLVGTGGTGANVLTF.

This clonotype was seen many times. This chain joins TRBV2 and TRBJ1-3; D remains ambiguous. Trimming cost V 4 bases and J 0 bases, with 10 bases left between them. This CDR3 contains 15 residues. Germline values: CDR1 SNHLY, CDR2 FYNNEI. CDR3 sequence (DNA): TGTGCCAGCAGTGTGGCTTTGGACTCTGGAAACACCATATATTTT. Translated: CASSVALDSGNTIYF.

This clonotype was detected many times. The V and J genes are TRBV2 and TRBJ2-6; D gene unclear. V was shortened by 5 bases and J by 3 bases, with 8 bases between the two germline ends. CDR1 is SNHLY and CDR2 is FYNNEI in the germline V gene. The CDR3 contains 14 residues. For the CDR3, the DNA is TGTGCCAGCAGTCCCTCTGATGGGGCCAACGTCCTGACTTTC. This encodes CASSPSDGANVLTF.

This clonotype was observed once. CDR3 in DNA: TGTGCCAGCAGCCCCCCGAGTCGTACGACCCAGTACTTC. Translating it yields CASSPPSRTTQYF. This rearrangement joins TRBV7-2 to TRBJ2-5; no clear D. From germline, CDR1 is SGHTA and CDR2 FQGNSA. Between the trimmed V and J ends, which lost 5 bases and 7 bases, there was a span of 14 bases. The CDR3 runs 13 residues.

This clonotype was counted many times. The chain links TRBV5-8 to TRBJ1-2, with D possibly TRBD1 on 5 matching bases. The germline V and J ends were trimmed by 4 bases and 8 bases, with 15 bases remaining between them. Looked up from germline, CDR1 is SGHTS and CDR2 is YDEGEE. This CDR3 is built from 13 residues. CDR3 amino acids: CASSPWGGSGYTF. The DNA for the CDR3 is TGTGCCAGCAGCCCGTGGGGGGGAAGCGGCTACACCTTC. Full variable domain (outside the CDR3, taken from reference TRBV5-8 and TRBJ1-2): EAGVTQSPTHLIKTRGQQATLRCSPISGHTSVYWYQQALGLGLQFLLWYDEGEERNRGNFPPRFSGRQFPNYSSELNVNALELEDSALYLCASSPWGGSGYTFGSGTRLTVV.

Ten or more counts support this clonotype. The CDR3 reads CASSPSAGNTGELFF. DNA for the CDR3: TGTGCCAGCAGCCCCTCGGCAGGAAACACCGGGGAGCTGTTTTTT. The J gene is TRBJ2-2, the V gene TRBV5-4; D gene uncertain. V lost 4 bases, J lost 2 bases, and 12 bases lay in between. Germline V CDR1 and CDR2: SGHNT, YYREEE (reference sequence). This CDR3 spans 15 amino acids.

This chain connects TRBV19 to TRBJ1-4; 8 bases align to TRBD1. Germline CDR1 and CDR2: LNHDA and SQIVND (reference sequence). The ends lost 4 bases at V and 6 bases at J; junction bases unmatched: 13. CDR3 length equals 17 residues. CDR3 region: CASSNRLGQGKDEKLFF. The CDR3 coding sequence is TGTGCCAGTAGTAACCGTCTAGGACAGGGAAAGGATGAAAAACTGTTTTTT.

This clonotype was counted ten times or more. The V gene is TRBV5-1, the J gene TRBJ2-7; D unresolved. The CDR3 sequence is 15 residues long. Between the trimmed V and J ends, which lost 3 bases and 0 bases, there was a span of 13 bases. CDR1 and CDR2 (germline): SGHRS, YFSETQ. CDR3 in DNA: TGCGCCAGCAGCTCGGGCCACGGAAGCTCCTACGAGCAGTACTTC. Protein: CASSSGHGSSYEQYF. Full variable domain (outside the CDR3, taken from reference TRBV5-1 and TRBJ2-7): KAGVTQTPRYLIKTRGQQVTLSCSPISGHRSVSWYQQTPGQGLQFLFEYFSETQRNKGNFPGRFSGRQFSNSRSEMNVSTLELGDSALYLCASSSGHGSSYEQYFGPGTRLTVT.

This clonotype was detected ten times or more. The J gene is TRBJ2-2, the V gene TRBV9; 10 nucleotides agree with TRBD2. This CDR3 contains 15 residues. Germline V gene data show CDR1 as SGDLS and CDR2 as YYNGEE. V was pared by 1 base and J by 7 bases, with 4 bases of the junction left unmatched. The CDR3 nucleotides read TGTGCCAGCAGCGTACTAGCGGGAGTTGACGGGGAGCTGTTTTTT. This translates into CASSVLAGVDGELFF.

This chain links TRBV12-3 or TRBV12-4 with TRBJ1-2; 7 nucleotides line up with TRBD1. The CDR3 length is 14 residues. The V and J ends lost 3 bases and 14 bases, in that order; junction bases with no gene match: 15. CDR3 amino acids: CASSLGQQLFVKTF. The CDR3 region has the DNA TGTGCCAGCAGTTTGGGACAGCAGTTGTTTGTAAAGACCTTC.

V gene TRBV7-3 combines with J gene TRBJ2-3; perhaps TRBD2 as D (6 bases). The CDR3 contains 15 residues. Germline CDR1 is SGHTA and CDR2 is FQGTGA. V was pared by 1 base and J by 1 base, with 9 bases between. CDR3 sequence: CASSLIGGGTDTQYF. The CDR3 bases are TGTGCCAGCAGCTTAATCGGGGGAGGCACAGATACGCAGTATTTT.